The 3 T cell receptor beta chains presented below share a single source sample, sequenced in a study of graft-versus-host responses after intestinal transplantation. Their specific antigens are unknown. The method was immunoSEQ multiplex PCR; TCRdb's version includes in-frame clones alone and lacks a portion of them. The sample yields about 39,000 clones, 93% seen once. Sequenced here: unstimulated CD8+ T cells sorted from spleen or lymph node cells, sampled before transplant. The source is a human donor who was the organ donor for an intestinal transplant.

This clone came up once. V and J are TRBV27 and TRBJ2-6; D not resolved. Germline-derived CDR1 and CDR2 are MNHEY and SMNVEV (reference sequence). This CDR3 has 12 residues. V was shortened by 4 bases and J by 2 bases, with 0 bases between the two germline ends. The CDR3 loop reads CASSSGANVLTF. The CDR3 DNA sequence: TGTGCCAGCAGTTCTGGGGCCAACGTCCTGACTTTC. The whole variable domain, remainder taken from reference TRBV27 and TRBJ2-6, is EAQVTQNPRYLITVTGKKLTVTCSQNMNHEYMSWYRQDPGLGLRQIYYSMNVEVTDKGDVPEGYKVSRKEKRNFPLILESPSPNQTSLYFCASSSGANVLTFGAGSRLTVL.

V usage is TRBV9 and J usage is TRBJ2-1, with D unresolved. The germline V and J ends were trimmed by 3 bases and 8 bases, with 9 bases remaining between them. The CDR3 contains 12 residues. Germline assignment: CDR1 SGDLS and CDR2 YYNGEE. In DNA form, the CDR3 reads TGTGCCAGCAGCGCCCGCTGGGATGAGCAGTTCTTC. It yields the protein CASSARWDEQFF.

The rearrangement uses TRBV5-6 and TRBJ2-7; TRBD2 is a possible D gene (6 bases). The ends were cut back, 2 bases at V and 2 bases at J, with 11 bases in the middle. In germline, CDR1 is SGHDT, CDR2 YYEEEE. The CDR3 runs 14 residues. The chain's CDR3 is CASSFPGETYEQYF. The DNA for the CDR3 is TGTGCCAGCAGCTTCCCGGGGGAGACCTACGAGCAGTACTTC.